What follows are 22 T cell receptor beta chains derived from one specimen sequenced in a study of shared clonotypes between healthy human individuals. Clones were sequenced by immunoSEQ multiplex PCR, and TCRdb holds only the in-frame ones, with some missing. Found here are hundreds of thousands of clones, roughly four fifths of them singletons; the top ten hold around 11%. Specimen: PBMCs. These receptor sequences come from a woman aged 35 to 49 in good health. Some clones in this sample may be carry-over from other donors' samples.

CDR3 residues: CASSQTSGRDNEQFF. The CDR3 region has the DNA TGCGCCAGCAGCCAGACTAGCGGGAGAGACAATGAGCAGTTCTTC. This chain joins TRBV5-1 and TRBJ2-1; TRBD2 agrees at 12 bases. In germline, CDR1 is SGHRS, CDR2 YFSETQ. The CDR3 is 15 amino acids. Trimming took 4 bases from V and 5 from J; bases not matched to a gene: 4.

The rearrangement links TRBV29-1 to TRBJ2-1, with TRBD2 matching 15 bases. Germline CDR1 and CDR2: SQVTM and ANQGSEA. The CDR3 loop spans 16 amino acids. The junction had 1 base not matched to a gene; V was cut back by 4 bases and J by 0 bases. The CDR3 loop is CSVAGLAGGSYNEQFF. CDR3 in DNA: TGCAGCGTTGCGGGACTAGCGGGAGGCTCCTACAATGAGCAGTTCTTC.

The sample holds a few counts of this clone. The V call is TRBV5-1, the J call TRBJ2-5, with 7 bases identical to TRBD1. The J call may be in error: the DNA end matches TRBJ2-7 better. Germline V gives CDR1 SGHRS, CDR2 YFSETQ. The CDR3 covers 15 residues. CDR3 sequence reads: CASSLTAGGPAEQYF. CDR3 nucleotide sequence: TGCGCCAGCAGCTTGACGGCAGGGGGTCCGGCCGAGCAGTACTTC.

This chain connects TRBV5-4 to TRBJ1-4; D unresolved. CDR1 is SGHNT, CDR2 YYREEE, per germline (reference sequence). V was shortened by 0 bases and J by 5 bases, with 8 bases between the two germline ends. The CDR3 extends over 14 amino acids. CDR3 amino acids: CASSLDSSNEKLFF. As DNA, the CDR3 is TGTGCCAGCAGCTTGGACAGCTCAAATGAAAAACTGTTTTTT.

The J gene is TRBJ1-4, the V gene TRBV7-2; a weak D match, TRBD1 (6 bases). Trimming cost V 5 bases and J 6 bases, with 16 bases left between them. CDR1 is SGHTA and CDR2 is FQGNSA in the germline V gene. This CDR3 comprises 15 residues. The CDR3 is CASSPRAGADEKLFF. The CDR3, as DNA: TGTGCCAGCAGCCCTAGGGCAGGGGCGGATGAAAAACTGTTTTTT.

V is TRBV19 and J is TRBJ1-1; no definite D call. Trimming took off 5 bases at V and 10 bases at J, with 17 bases between the two ends. The CDR3 loop spans 13 amino acids. The germline V gene encodes CDR1 LNHDA and CDR2 SQIVND (reference sequence). CDR3 bases: TGTGCCAGTAGTCATCAAGAGGGATTGATAGCTTTCTTT. Translated: CASSHQEGLIAFF.

This clone occurred once. J is TRBJ2-1 and V is TRBV19; 10 bases fit TRBD2. Germline assignment: CDR1 LNHDA and CDR2 SQIVND (reference sequence). Unmatched junction bases numbered 5, after V lost 5 bases and J lost 7 bases. The CDR3 spans 14 residues. For the CDR3, the DNA is TGTGCCAGTAGTGTACCGGGACTAGCGAATGAGCAGTTCTTC. This translates into CASSVPGLANEQFF. Full variable domain (rest looked up from reference TRBV19 and TRBJ2-1): DGGITQSPKYLFRKEGQNVTLSCEQNLNHDAMYWYRQDPGQGLRLIYYSQIVNDFQKGDIAEGYSVSREKKESFPLTVTSAQKNPTAFYLCASSVPGLANEQFFGPGTRLTVL.

This clone has only a few counts. This chain connects TRBV2 to TRBJ2-3; D is unclear. Trimming shortened V by 3 bases and J by 2 bases, and 6 bases separated the two germline ends. Germline V gene sequence: CDR1 SNHLY, CDR2 FYNNEI. The CDR3 has 13 residues. In DNA form, the CDR3 reads TGTGCCAGCAGTGACGATAACACAGATACGCAGTATTTT. Translating it yields CASSDDNTDTQYF.

This rearrangement joins TRBV28 to TRBJ1-2; D perhaps matches TRBD1 (6 bases). Trimming left V 10 bases short and J 2 bases short, with 8 bases between. Germline values: CDR1 MDHEN, CDR2 SYDVKM. The CDR3 totals 11 residues. This CDR3 reads CATTGNYGYTF. The CDR3 nucleotides are TGTGCCACGACAGGAAACTATGGCTACACCTTC.

CDR3 region: CSVVGTYRVAYEQYF. The CDR3 coding sequence is TGCAGCGTTGTAGGGACGTACAGGGTCGCCTACGAGCAGTACTTC. This sequence joins TRBV29-1 and TRBJ2-7, with D perhaps matching TRBD1 (6 bases). Germline V CDR1 and CDR2: SQVTM, ANQGSEA. V lost 4 bases and J lost 2, with 18 bases in between. There are 15 residues in the CDR3.

This rearrangement joins TRBV6-6 to TRBJ2-7, with 8 bases matching TRBD2. The CDR3 has 14 residues. Trimming removed 7 bases from V and 3 bases from J; junction bases left unmatched: 8. Germline assignment: CDR1 MNHNY and CDR2 SVGAGI (reference sequence). The chain's CDR3 is CASTTSGRIYEQYF. DNA of the CDR3: TGTGCCAGCACCACTAGCGGCAGGATCTACGAGCAGTACTTC.

The V call is TRBV7-8, the J call TRBJ2-3; TRBD2 agrees at 7 bases. CDR3 length: 16 residues. The V and J ends lost 5 bases and 5 bases, in that order; junction bases with no gene match: 13. The V gene's germline CDR1 is SGHVS and CDR2 FQNEAQ. Here the CDR3 reads CASSRADGRSGDTQYF. CDR3 nucleotide sequence: TGTGCCAGCAGCCGCGCGGACGGGAGGAGTGGAGATACGCAGTATTTT.

The chain carries TRBV7-9 and TRBJ2-7, with 7 bases matching TRBD2. The J segment lost 4 bases and the V segment lost 5 bases, leaving 17 bases of the junction unmatched. This CDR3 is 17 amino acids long. Germline loops: CDR1 SEHNR, CDR2 FQNEAQ (reference sequence). In DNA, the CDR3 is TGTGCCAGCAGCCCCCGTAGGTCCCTGCGGGAGAGGTACGAGCAGTACTTC. Translation: CASSPRRSLRERYEQYF.

The chain uses TRBV29-1 and TRBJ1-5, with D possibly being TRBD1 (5 bases). Germline V lookup: CDR1 SQVTM, CDR2 ANQGSEA. The CDR3 covers 13 residues. Trimming stripped 7 bases from V and 6 bases from J, with 16 bases between. The CDR3 loop reads CSAFTGTGQPQHF. The CDR3 bases are TGCAGCGCCTTTACGGGGACTGGTCAGCCCCAGCATTTT.

V and J are TRBV15 and TRBJ2-1; D perhaps matches TRBD2 (5 bases). This CDR3 is built from 17 residues. From germline, CDR1 is LNHNV and CDR2 YYDKDF (reference sequence). Trimming shortened V by 0 bases and J by 4 bases, and 16 bases separated the two germline ends. The CDR3 DNA is TGTGCCACCAGCAGAGATCGGGAAGAATACTTTTACAATGAGCAGTTCTTC. This encodes CATSRDREEYFYNEQFF. Drawing the rest from reference TRBV15 and TRBJ2-1, the complete variable domain is DAMVIQNPRYQVTQFGKPVTLSCSQTLNHNVMYWYQQKSSQAPKLLFHYYDKDFNNEADTPDNFQSRRPNTSFCFLDIRSPGLGDTAMYLCATSRDREEYFYNEQFFGPGTRLTVL.

This chain connects TRBV15 to TRBJ2-1; 11 bases are a match to TRBD2. CDR3 length: 17 amino acids. Germline-derived CDR1 and CDR2 are LNHNV and YYDKDF (reference sequence). V trimming: 1 base; J trimming: 8 bases; junction bases outside the gene matches: 10. For the CDR3, the DNA is TGTGCCACCAGCAGAGCCGGGACGCTAGCGGGAGGAGATGAGCAGTTCTTC. This translates into CATSRAGTLAGGDEQFF.

Only a few counts were recorded for this clone. This sequence joins TRBV10-2 and TRBJ1-1, with TRBD1 matching over 7 bases. CDR1 is WSHSY and CDR2 is SAAADI in the germline V gene. The CDR3 is 11 residues long. V shed 6 bases and J 7 bases; nucleotides not matched to a gene: 2. The CDR3 DNA reads TGCGCCAGCAGCGACAGGGTTGAAGCTTTCTTT. Translated, it gives CASSDRVEAFF.

The chain has TRBV6-6 and TRBJ2-2; D is perhaps TRBD1 (6 bases). The CDR3 sequence is 15 residues long. Per germline, CDR1 MNHNY and CDR2 SVGAGI (reference sequence). V lost 2 bases and J lost 7, with 14 bases in between. DNA for the CDR3: TGTGCCAGCAGTTACGCCGGGACACCCATCGGGGAGCTGTTTTTT. This translates into CASSYAGTPIGELFF.

The J gene is TRBJ2-1, the V gene TRBV7-3; D unresolved. Germline values: CDR1 SGHTA, CDR2 FQGTGA. This CDR3 is built from 13 residues. V lost 6 bases and J 7 bases, leaving 13 bases between the germline ends. The CDR3 region is CASSSMAQNEQFF. The CDR3 DNA reads TGTGCCAGCAGTTCAATGGCCCAAAATGAGCAGTTCTTC.

This sequence joins TRBV7-2 and TRBJ2-7, with 12 bases that match TRBD2. CDR3 length: 16 residues. Trimming at V came to 5 bases and at J to 6 bases, leaving 11 bases not matched to a gene. Germline loops: CDR1 SGHTA, CDR2 FQGNSA. As DNA, the CDR3 is TGTGCCAGCAGCCTCGGGACTAGCGGGTTCTCTGTCGAGCAGTACTTC. It codes for CASSLGTSGFSVEQYF. The variable domain in full, completed from reference TRBV7-2 and TRBJ2-7, reads GAGVSQSPSNKVTEKGKDVELRCDPISGHTALYWYRQSLGQGLEFLIYFQGNSAPDKSGLPSDRFSAERTGGSVSTLTIQRTQQEDSAVYLCASSLGTSGFSVEQYFGPGTRLTVT.

The chain links TRBV10-3 to TRBJ1-2, with D unresolved. V was cut by 4 bases and J by 0 bases, with 9 bases left in between. Germline V gives CDR1 ENHRY, CDR2 SYGVKD. There are 14 residues in the CDR3. The CDR3 loop reads CAISGSAANYGYTF. Written as DNA, the CDR3 is TGTGCCATCAGTGGTTCAGCGGCTAACTATGGCTACACCTTC.

This clone was seen only a few times. CDR3 nucleotides: TGCAGCGTTCAAATGGGCCTCAGGGAGCTGTTTTTT. Its translation: CSVQMGLRELFF. The chain is built from TRBV29-1 and TRBJ2-2; D ambiguous. Deletions cut 5 bases from V and 9 bases from J, with 13 bases between. Germline assignment: CDR1 SQVTM and CDR2 ANQGSEA. This CDR3 comprises 12 residues.